Listed below are T cell receptor beta chains from one sample, sequenced in a study of PD-1 blockade in classical Hodgkin lymphoma. Using immunoSEQ multiplex PCR, the repertoire was profiled, and TCRdb retains in-frame clones only, with some absent. The sample consists of about 30,000 clones, about 91% of them appearing once. Sequenced here: CD8+ T cells from blood, sampled at baseline. The receptors here all came from a human donor with classical Hodgkin lymphoma. Both conserved end residues are part of each CDR3. D genes are given only for firm matches. Size is omitted from some rows. Given values are once, few, many or a class for expanded clones.

TRBV5-1	once	TRBJ2-7	TRBD1	TGCGCCAGCGGCCGGGACAGAAACTACGAGCAGTACTTC	CASGRDRNYEQYF
TRBV19	.	TRBJ1-2	.	TGTGCCAGTAGTATAGACCCCCTGGGTTACAATGGCTACACCTTC	CASSIDPLGYNGYTF
TRBV12-2	few	TRBJ2-6	.	TGTGCAAGTCGCCGGTGCTGCTCCACACAAAGTCGGGCCAACGTCCTGACTTTC	CASRRCCSTQSRANVLTF
TRBV2	.	TRBJ1-2	.	TGTGCCAGCCCCGTTTATGCCAGCACCTATGGCTACACCTTC	CASPVYASTYGYTF
TRBV10-1	.	TRBJ1-1	TRBD1	TGCGCCAGCAGTGGGACAGGAAGCCGGAACACTGAAGCTTTCTTT	CASSGTGSRNTEAFF
TRBV14	.	TRBJ1-1	TRBD1	TGTGCCAGCAGCGCCGGGACAGCAACCTTTGTCGCTGAAGCTTTCTTT	CASSAGTATFVAEAFF
TRBV27	.	TRBJ2-5	TRBD2	TGTGCCAGCTCGGGGGAGGGGTACCAAGAGACCCAGTACTTC	CASSGEGYQETQYF
TRBV28	.	TRBJ2-7	.	TGTGCCAGCAGTTTAAGCTTTACCTCCTACGAGCAGTACTTC	CASSLSFTSYEQYF
TRBV27	.	TRBJ2-1	TRBD2	TGTGCCAGCACCGAGTTTGGGCTAGCGGGAGGGGCCTACAATGAGCAGTTCTTC	CASTEFGLAGGAYNEQFF
TRBV6-5	.	TRBJ1-1	.	TGTGCCAGCAGTTACGGAGGAGGGGTGGGTTCGGCTTTCTTT	CASSYGGGVGSAFF
TRBV10-2	.	TRBJ2-7	TRBD1	TGCGCCAGCAGTGAGTTAGGACAGGGGGCCCACGAGCAGTACTTC	CASSELGQGAHEQYF
TRBV11-2	.	TRBJ2-7	.	TGTGCCAGCAGCTTAGAGCTGGCTGACCCCTACGAGCAGTACTTC	CASSLELADPYEQYF
TRBV15	.	TRBJ2-7	.	TGTGCCACCAGCAGAGATGATGGCAGCTACGAGCAGTACTTC	CATSRDDGSYEQYF
TRBV5-1	.	TRBJ2-1	TRBD2	TGCGCCAGCAGCTTGGAGGGGACTAGCGATGAGCAGTTCTTC	CASSLEGTSDEQFF
TRBV13	.	TRBJ2-7	.	TGTGCCAGCGGGTCCCCGCACGGGGGGCCTAACGAGCAGTACTTC	CASGSPHGGPNEQYF
TRBV10-3	.	TRBJ2-2	.	TGTGCCATCAGTGGGGGGAGCGCGGACACCGGGGAGCTGTTTTTT	CAISGGSADTGELFF
TRBV12-5	.	TRBJ1-2	.	TGTGCTAGTGGCATGGGGGGAGGTAACTATGGCTACACCTTC	CASGMGGGNYGYTF
TRBV4-2	.	TRBJ2-5	TRBD2	TGTGCCAGCAGCCAAGAGTATCCTAGCGGGTTCCAAGAGACCCAGTACTTC	CASSQEYPSGFQETQYF
TRBV27	.	TRBJ2-6	.	TGTGCCAGCAAGAGAGAATCTGGGGCCAACGTCCTGACTTTC	CASKRESGANVLTF
TRBV27	.	TRBJ2-2	.	TGTGCCAGCAGTTTTGGAATCGGGGAGCTGTTTTTT	CASSFGIGELFF
TRBV14	.	TRBJ1-2	TRBD1	TGTGCCAGCAGCCAGCCGGGACAGGGCTATGGCTACACCTTC	CASSQPGQGYGYTF
TRBV7-7	.	TRBJ2-1	.	TGTGCTAGCAGCTTAGGTGGGCGATTCGGGAATGAGCAGTTCTTC	CASSLGGRFGNEQFF
TRBV5-1	.	TRBJ2-1	.	TGCGCCAGCAGCTTGGGGGGGCCGGGGGATGAGCAGTTCTTC	CASSLGGPGDEQFF
TRBV16	once	TRBJ2-7	.	TGTGCCAGCAGCCAAAATGTAGGCGACAGTCACCCTCTCTACGAGCAGTACTTC	CASSQNVGDSHPLYEQYF
TRBV30	.	TRBJ1-2	.	TGTGCCTGGAGACCACCCCCTTACGACGGACGGGAGAACTATGGCTACACCTTC	CAWRPPPYDGRENYGYTF
TRBV27	.	TRBJ1-2	.	TGTGCCAGCAGTTTAGCGGGCCCTAACTATGGCTACACCTTC	CASSLAGPNYGYTF
TRBV29-1	.	TRBJ2-1	.	TGCAGCGTCGAAGACAGGCCCGAGCAGTTCTTC	CSVEDRPEQFF
TRBV5-4	few	TRBJ2-7	.	TGTGCCAGCCGGGACGGTTTCTACGAGCAGTACTTC	CASRDGFYEQYF
TRBV5-5	.	TRBJ1-1	TRBD1	TGTGCCAGCAGCTTGGTGGGGACAGTCGCGACTGAAGCTTTCTTT	CASSLVGTVATEAFF
TRBV7-6	once	TRBJ2-1	TRBD2	TGTGCCAGCAGCCCTAGCGGGAGGGGTAATGAGCAGTTCTTC	CASSPSGRGNEQFF
TRBV2	.	TRBJ1-2	TRBD1	TGTGCCAGCAGTGAATCGCGGACAGGGCTAGGCTACACCTTC	CASSESRTGLGYTF
TRBV27	.	TRBJ1-1	.	TGTGCCAGCAGTCTCGGTCCGGCGAATAAAGCTTTCTTT	CASSLGPANKAFF
TRBV5-1	.	TRBJ1-2	.	TGCGCCAGCAGCCTGAATACCGTCGATGGCTACACCTTC	CASSLNTVDGYTF
TRBV7-9	.	TRBJ2-2	.	TGTGCCAGCAGCTTGTCCGGGGAGCTGTTTTTT	CASSLSGELFF
TRBV27	.	TRBJ2-2	.	TGTGCCAGCACCTTTCTCGGGACCGGGGAGCTGTTTTTT	CASTFLGTGELFF
TRBV7-9	.	TRBJ1-4	TRBD1	TGTGCCAGCACTTCCGACAGGGCAACTAATGAAAAACTGTTTTTT	CASTSDRATNEKLFF
TRBV28	.	TRBJ1-5	.	TGTGCCAGCAGTTTCGACAATCAGCCCCAGCATTTT	CASSFDNQPQHF
TRBV28	.	TRBJ2-7	TRBD2	TGTGCCAGCAGTTTGGGGGGGACCGTCTCCTACGAGCAGTACTTC	CASSLGGTVSYEQYF
TRBV9	.	TRBJ2-2	.	TGTGCCAGCAGCTCGGGGGCTGACCTGGGGAACACCGGGGAGCTGTTTTTT	CASSSGADLGNTGELFF
TRBV7-3	.	TRBJ1-1	.	TGTGCCAGCAGCCAATACGCGGGGCTTGGGAACACTGAAGCTTTCTTT	CASSQYAGLGNTEAFF